In its sample, the clone carrying this T cell receptor (beta chain) was seen once. This sample was included in a study of blood T cell repertoires in COVID-19. V lost 2 bases, J lost 3 bases, and 4 bases stayed unmatched. The germline gives CDR1 MNHEY, CDR2 SMNVEV (reference sequence). This CDR3 has 15 residues. Original methodology: From reference gene primer amplification, estimates of nucleated cell counts were derived. Here immunoSEQ multiplex PCR was the method, and the copy in TCRdb shows in-frame clones only, minus some. Clone size and V and J calls were adopted from that table, with D and trimming inferred from the DNA. The top ten hold roughly 15% of the sample, which has 200,000 to 250,000 clones, 90% seen once. Participants were placed into cohorts based on the clinical history they reported. Up to 2 weeks before entering the study, exposed participants had met a COVID-19 case.

This TCR was sampled from a man aged 30-40 years who had been exposed to COVID-19. The chain couples TRBV27 to TRBJ1-1, with TRBD1 matching 9 bases. Material: PBMCs or T cells enriched from blood (not recorded which). CDR3 DNA sequence: TGTGCCAGCAGTTTAACGGACAGGGGCGACACTGAAGCTTTCTTT. This encodes CASSLTDRGDTEAFF.